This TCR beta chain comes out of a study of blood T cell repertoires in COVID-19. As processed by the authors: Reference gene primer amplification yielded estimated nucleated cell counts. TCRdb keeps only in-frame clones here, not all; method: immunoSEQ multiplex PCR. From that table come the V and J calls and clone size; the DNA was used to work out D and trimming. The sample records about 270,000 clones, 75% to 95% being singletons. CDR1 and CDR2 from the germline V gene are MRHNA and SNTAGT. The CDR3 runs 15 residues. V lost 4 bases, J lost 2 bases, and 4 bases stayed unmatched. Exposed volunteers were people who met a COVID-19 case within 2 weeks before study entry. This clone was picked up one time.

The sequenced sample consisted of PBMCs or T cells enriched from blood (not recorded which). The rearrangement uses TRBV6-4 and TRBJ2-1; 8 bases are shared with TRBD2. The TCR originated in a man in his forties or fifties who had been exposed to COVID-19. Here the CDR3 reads CASSAGTSTYNEQFF. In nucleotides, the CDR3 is TGTGCCAGCAGTGCTGGGACTAGTACCTACAATGAGCAGTTCTTC.